This paragraph reports one T cell receptor beta chain. Antigen specificity is unknown. The treatment: approximately nine-day PBMC culture with coronavirus spike peptide pools or control peptides (ViraFEST assay). TCR sequencing followed the expansion of antigen-specific T cells with peptide pools in ViraFEST. Sequence data for DNA of cultured CD4+ T cells were generated by the Oncomine TCR Beta short-read assay. Via MiXCR, TCRdb re-called the PCR reads, giving one row per CDR3 protein. The sample comprises some 9,300 distinct CDR3 sequences, 73% of which are singletons, and 25% to 40% rests with the top ten. These data belong to a study of vaccination and CD4 T cells after COVID-19. On the study more broadly: Nasal swab PCR had shown SARS-CoV-2 positivity in the convalescent patients (roughly nine mild cases, one severe case). Post-vaccine sample collection happened at a median of 72 days after dose two, ranging 14 to 241. Overlapping spike peptides served as the stimulus for the cells. These peptides came from SARS-CoV-2 and from the common cold coronaviruses HCoV-NL63, HCoV-OC43 and HCoV-229E.

This CDR3 has 16 residues. Per germline, CDR1 DFQATT and CDR2 SNEGSKA (reference sequence). The J segment lost 1 base and the V segment lost 0 bases, leaving 5 bases of the junction unmatched. This TCR was recovered from a human donor who had recovered from COVID-19. Sequencing used CD4+ T cells from blood, cultured in vitro. This chain joins TRBV20-1 and TRBJ1-1; 10 positions match TRBD1. Written as DNA, the CDR3 is TGCAGTGCTAGAGATTGGCGACAGGGGGCGAACACTGAAGCTTTCTTT. Encoded protein: CSARDWRQGANTEAFF.